These 32 T cell receptor beta chains share one sample of origin, sequenced in a study of OX40 agonist ivuxolimab in advanced cancers. Method: immunoSEQ multiplex PCR; TCRdb's copy keeps in-frame clones and lacks some. The data contain 60,000 to 75,000 clones, approximately 90% of them seen just once; the ten biggest clones take up under 0.85%. The specimen comprised CD4+ or CD8+ T cells sorted from blood, sampled in a trial of the OX40 agonist ivuxolimab. These receptors all come from an adult with an advanced solid tumor such as melanoma, head and neck, liver or kidney cancer.

This clone was seen a few times. V usage is TRBV5-5 and J usage is TRBJ2-1, with 7 bases lining up with TRBD1. The length of the CDR3 is 17 residues. Per germline, CDR1 SGHKS and CDR2 YYEKEE (reference sequence). V dropped 3 bases and J dropped 2; count of bases not matched to a gene: 11. The CDR3 DNA follows: TGTGCCAGCAGCTACGGGACAGCGGTATCCCCCTACAATGAGCAGTTCTTC. Translating gives CASSYGTAVSPYNEQFF.

This sequence joins TRBV5-4 and TRBJ2-7; maybe TRBD1 (6 bases). Trimming removed 6 bases at V and 5 bases at J, with 15 bases between. The CDR3 sequence is 13 residues long. In germline, CDR1 is SGHNT, CDR2 YYREEE (reference sequence). CDR3: CASNQQGTHEQYF. CDR3 nucleotides: TGTGCCAGCAACCAACAGGGTACCCACGAGCAGTACTTC.

V is TRBV19 and J is TRBJ2-5, with a tentative D call TRBD2 (7 bases). V shed 6 bases and J shed 2 bases, with 22 bases lying between them. CDR1 and CDR2 from the germline V gene are LNHDA and SQIVND (reference sequence). The CDR3 consists of 17 residues. CDR3 nucleotide sequence: TGTGCCAGTAGAAACAACGCGGCGGGGGCCCGACAAGAGACCCAGTACTTC. Encoded protein: CASRNNAAGARQETQYF. Full variable domain (missing parts from reference TRBV19 and TRBJ2-5): DGGITQSPKYLFRKEGQNVTLSCEQNLNHDAMYWYRQDPGQGLRLIYYSQIVNDFQKGDIAEGYSVSREKKESFPLTVTSAQKNPTAFYLCASRNNAAGARQETQYFGPGTRLLVL.

This clone has a single count. This rearrangement joins TRBV5-4 to TRBJ2-7, with 7 positions matching TRBD2. Unmatched junction bases numbered 4, after V lost 7 bases and J lost 0 bases. The V gene's germline CDR1 is SGHNT and CDR2 YYREEE (reference sequence). The CDR3 has 13 amino acids. The CDR3 coding sequence is TGTGCCAGCGGGAGGGCTTACTCCTACGAGCAGTACTTC. Translated, it gives CASGRAYSYEQYF.

The chain joins TRBV4-2 to TRBJ2-1; the match to TRBD2 covers 11 bases. The CDR3 consists of 15 residues. V lost 4 bases to trimming and J lost 8 bases; unmatched junction nucleotides: 7. Germline V gene lookup returns CDR1 LGHNA and CDR2 YNFKEQ. This CDR3 is CASSPTSGGVYEQFF. CDR3 coding DNA: TGTGCCAGCAGCCCCACTAGCGGGGGTGTTTATGAGCAGTTCTTC.

The rearrangement uses TRBV6-1 and TRBJ2-7; D may be TRBD1 (5 bases). Trimming took 7 bases from V and 2 from J, leaving 18 bases between them. Per germline, CDR1 MNHNS and CDR2 SASEGT. This CDR3 is built from 15 residues. CDR3 sequence (DNA): TGTGCCAGCAACTCTCCACAGGATACCCCCTACGAGCAGTACTTC. Protein: CASNSPQDTPYEQYF.

This chain joins TRBV5-1 and TRBJ2-7, with TRBD2 matching over 7 bases. Trimming cost V 1 base and J 3 bases; bases outside gene matches: 4. The CDR3 has 14 amino acids. CDR1 is SGHRS, CDR2 YFSETQ, per germline. CDR3 protein: CASSLPGGDYEQYF. As DNA, the CDR3 is TGCGCCAGCAGCTTGCCGGGAGGAGACTACGAGCAGTACTTC.

The sample holds a few counts of this clone. The V and J genes are TRBV28 and TRBJ2-1; the match to TRBD2 covers 11 bases. This CDR3 is 14 amino acids long. V gave up 8 bases and J gave up 4 bases; unmatched junction bases: 4. The germline gives CDR1 MDHEN, CDR2 SYDVKM. DNA of the CDR3: TGTGCCAGCCTACTAGCGGGGGCTTACAATGAGCAGTTCTTC. Protein product: CASLLAGAYNEQFF.

The CDR3 protein is CASSFRTESTDTQYF. As DNA, the CDR3 is TGTGCCAGCAGCTTCAGGACAGAAAGCACAGATACGCAGTATTTT. The chain recombines TRBV7-2 with TRBJ2-3, with D possibly matching TRBD1 (6 bases). V was clipped by 3 bases and J by 0 bases, with 10 bases between them. The germline gives CDR1 SGHTA, CDR2 FQGNSA. The CDR3 has 15 amino acids.

The chain carries TRBV2 and TRBJ2-1; 7 bases match TRBD2. Germline CDR1 and CDR2: SNHLY and FYNNEI. The CDR3 is made up of 12 amino acids. V shed 7 bases, J shed 10 bases, and the junction held 7 bases outside the gene matches. The CDR3 reads CASNGGAGEQFF. In nucleotides, the CDR3 is TGTGCCAGCAACGGGGGAGCGGGGGAGCAGTTCTTC.

The chain recombines TRBV18 with TRBJ2-2; TRBD1 might be the D (5 bases). CDR3 length equals 15 residues. Germline-derived CDR1 and CDR2 are KGHSH and LQKENI. Trimming left V 2 bases short and J 2 bases short, with 9 bases between. CDR3 region: CASSPGARNTGELFF. The CDR3 bases are TGTGCCAGCTCACCAGGGGCCCGAAACACCGGGGAGCTGTTTTTT.

The rearrangement joins TRBV7-2 to TRBJ2-7; D ambiguous. Germline V gene sequence: CDR1 SGHTA, CDR2 FQGNSA. This CDR3 is built from 12 residues. V was cut by 1 base and J by 7 bases, with 8 bases left in between. CDR3 sequence reads: CASSLGMGEQYF. In DNA, the CDR3 is TGTGCCAGCAGCTTAGGGATGGGGGAGCAGTACTTC.

The gene calls are TRBV28 and TRBJ1-1; no clear D. V was trimmed by 2 bases and J by 8 bases, leaving 9 bases between them. Germline lookup yields CDR1 MDHEN and CDR2 SYDVKM. This CDR3 spans 12 amino acids. The CDR3: CASSLTATEAFF. The CDR3 DNA reads as TGTGCCAGCAGTTTAACGGCCACCGAAGCTTTCTTT.

This chain uses TRBV30 with TRBJ2-2; D unresolved. The CDR3 totals 13 residues. From germline, CDR1 is GTSNPN and CDR2 SVGIG (reference sequence). V was pared by 2 bases and J by 10 bases, with 14 bases between. The CDR3 DNA sequence: TGTGCCTGGAGTCTACCCCCCCTGGTGGAGCTGTTTTTT. Translated: CAWSLPPLVELFF. Full variable domain (remainder filled in from reference TRBV30 and TRBJ2-2): SQTIHQWPATLVQPVGSPLSLECTVEGTSNPNLYWYRQAAGRGLQLLFYSVGIGQISSEVPQNLSASRPQDRQFILSSKKLLLSDSGFYLCAWSLPPLVELFFGEGSRLTVL.

The chain combines TRBV29-1 with TRBJ2-3; 10 bases are shared with TRBD1. Germline V gene data show CDR1 as SQVTM and CDR2 as ANQGSEA. The CDR3 sequence is 14 residues long. Trimming at V came to 5 bases and at J to 5 bases, leaving 7 bases not matched to a gene. CDR3: CSVPPGTGVDTQYF. The CDR3 coding sequence is TGCAGCGTTCCGCCCGGGACAGGGGTAGATACGCAGTATTTT.

The V and J genes are TRBV5-1 and TRBJ2-6; 10 nucleotides line up with TRBD1. Trimming cost V 4 bases and J 3 bases; bases outside gene matches: 1. Germline loops: CDR1 SGHRS, CDR2 YFSETQ. This CDR3 is built from 15 residues. The CDR3 here is CASSGTGVGANVLTF. As DNA, the CDR3 is TGCGCCAGCAGCGGGACAGGGGTTGGGGCCAACGTCCTGACTTTC.

This clone was counted a few times. The J gene is TRBJ2-2, the V gene TRBV5-1, with D possibly matching TRBD1 (5 bases). V lost 0 bases, J lost 0 bases, and 12 bases lay in between. Germline V gives CDR1 SGHRS, CDR2 YFSETQ. This CDR3 has 17 residues. CDR3 protein: CASSLDGEGANTGELFF. The CDR3, as DNA: TGCGCCAGCAGCTTGGATGGGGAAGGGGCGAACACCGGGGAGCTGTTTTTT.

The CDR3, as DNA: TGTGCCACCTCCCGAGGGGACACTGAAGCTTTCTTT. Its protein product is CATSRGDTEAFF. V and J are TRBV7-6 and TRBJ1-1, with a tentative D call TRBD1 (5 bases). Germline CDR1 reads SGHVS; CDR2 reads FNYEAQ. This CDR3 has 12 amino acids. Trimming removed 10 bases at V and 3 bases at J, with 12 bases between.

The chain links TRBV23-1 to TRBJ1-1; no clear D. TRBV23-1 is recorded as an ORF, its role being uncertain. This CDR3 contains 12 residues. V was clipped by 6 bases and J by 5 bases, with 10 bases between them. The CDR3 loop is CASRPYPTEAFF. Written as DNA, the CDR3 is TGCGCCAGCAGACCCTACCCTACTGAAGCTTTCTTT.

V is TRBV5-5 and J is TRBJ1-5; 7 nucleotides line up with TRBD1. CDR1 is SGHKS and CDR2 is YYEKEE in the germline V gene (reference sequence). This CDR3 spans 15 amino acids. V lost 0 bases and J lost 3; bases outside the gene matches: 3. DNA for the CDR3: TGTGCCAGCAGCTTGGCAGGACAGGCCAATCAGCCCCAGCATTTT. Protein sequence: CASSLAGQANQPQHF.

The chain carries TRBV19 and TRBJ1-5; 10 nucleotides align to TRBD1. The CDR3 spans 14 residues. J was trimmed by 7 bases and V by 8 bases; bases with no gene match: 8. Looked up from germline, CDR1 is LNHDA and CDR2 is SQIVND (reference sequence). The CDR3 coding sequence is TGTGCCAGTGTCGGGACAGGGGATAAGCAGCCCCAGCATTTT. It translates to CASVGTGDKQPQHF.

The genes are TRBV30 and TRBJ2-5; perhaps TRBD2 as D (6 bases). Trimming cost V 3 bases and J 5 bases, with 16 bases left between them. CDR3 size: 14 residues. Germline V gives CDR1 GTSNPN, CDR2 SVGIG (reference sequence). CDR3 region: CAWRRVSGGETQYF. In nucleotides, the CDR3 is TGTGCCTGGAGAAGAGTTTCAGGAGGGGAGACCCAGTACTTC.

The J gene is TRBJ2-3, the V gene TRBV21-1; the table's TRBD2 call for D was not verified on the DNA. TRBV21-1 has pseudogene status. The CDR3 has 12 amino acids. The CDR3 is CASRHFTDTQYF. The CDR3 region has the DNA TGTGCCAGCAGGCACTTCACAGATACGCAGTATTTT.

The rearrangement links TRBV9 to TRBJ2-1; D gene ambiguous. Germline CDR1 and CDR2: SGDLS and YYNGEE. The CDR3 is 13 amino acids. Trimming took off 4 bases at V and 10 bases at J, with 15 bases between the two ends. The CDR3 protein is CASSTRINGEQFF. CDR3 in DNA: TGTGCCAGCAGCACCCGAATTAACGGGGAGCAGTTCTTC.

The V call is TRBV5-3, the J call TRBJ2-6; 9 bases line up with TRBD1. TRBV5-3 is sorted into the ORF group, with uncertain function. V shed 4 bases and J 2 bases; nucleotides not matched to a gene: 7. The CDR3 runs to 17 residues. The CDR3 DNA reads TGTGCCAGAAGCCTCCGGGACAGGGCGGCTGGGGCCAACGTCCTGACTTTC. Its protein is CARSLRDRAAGANVLTF.

The chain is built from TRBV30 and TRBJ2-3; D uncertain. The CDR3 is 14 amino acids. The germline V gene has CDR1 GTSNPN and CDR2 SVGIG (reference sequence). V shed 2 bases and J shed 5 bases, with 14 bases lying between them. CDR3 region: CAWSWGLEVDTQYF. The CDR3 bases are TGTGCCTGGAGTTGGGGTCTAGAAGTAGATACGCAGTATTTT. Supplemented by reference TRBV30 and TRBJ2-3, the full variable domain reads SQTIHQWPATLVQPVGSPLSLECTVEGTSNPNLYWYRQAAGRGLQLLFYSVGIGQISSEVPQNLSASRPQDRQFILSSKKLLLSDSGFYLCAWSWGLEVDTQYFGPGTRLTVL.

The V gene is TRBV29-1, the J gene TRBJ1-1; D is perhaps TRBD1 (5 bases). Trimming pared 7 bases from V and 7 bases from J, leaving 13 bases between. The CDR3 has 11 amino acids. Germline loops: CDR1 SQVTM, CDR2 ANQGSEA. In DNA form, the CDR3 reads TGCAGCGGGGGGACCCCGGGTGAAGCTTTCTTT. Translated, it gives CSGGTPGEAFF. Together with reference TRBV29-1 and TRBJ1-1, the CDR3 gives the full variable domain: SAVISQKPSRDICQRGTSLTIQCQVDSQVTMMFWYRQQPGQSLTLIATANQGSEATYESGFVIDKFPISRPNLTFSTLTVSNMSPEDSSIYLCSGGTPGEAFFGQGTRLTVV.

This clone was seen just once. This chain links TRBV5-6 with TRBJ1-2, with 7 bases aligning to TRBD1. The V and J ends lost 2 bases and 8 bases, in that order; junction bases with no gene match: 3. Germline V gives CDR1 SGHDT, CDR2 YYEEEE. The CDR3 covers 12 residues. In DNA form, the CDR3 reads TGTGCCAGCAGCTTCACAGGGGAGGGCTACACCTTC. It translates to CASSFTGEGYTF.

The CDR3 is CASSLGTAWTYEQYF. The CDR3 DNA reads TGTGCCAGCAGCCTCGGGACAGCTTGGACCTACGAGCAGTACTTC. The chain joins TRBV7-9 to TRBJ2-7, with 7 nucleotides matching TRBD1. J lost 2 bases, V lost 5 bases, and 9 bases had no gene match. This CDR3 spans 15 amino acids. Germline V lookup: CDR1 SEHNR, CDR2 FQNEAQ (reference sequence).

This chain joins TRBV5-8 and TRBJ1-4, with 8 bases matching TRBD1. V lost 3 bases to trimming and J lost 7 bases; unmatched junction nucleotides: 5. The CDR3 extends over 14 amino acids. Germline V gene sequence: CDR1 SGHTS, CDR2 YDEGEE. This CDR3 reads CASSSTGAGEKLFF. CDR3 DNA sequence: TGTGCCAGCAGCTCGACAGGGGCCGGTGAAAAACTGTTTTTT.

The V gene is TRBV5-1, the J gene TRBJ2-1; TRBD1 might be the D (7 bases). V was shortened by 4 bases and J by 6 bases, with 14 bases between the two germline ends. Germline CDR1 SGHRS, CDR2 YFSETQ. The CDR3 contains 14 residues. The CDR3 nucleotides are TGCGCCAGCAGCCCAGGGGGGTATGTCAATGAGCAGTTCTTC. This gives the protein CASSPGGYVNEQFF.

The V call is TRBV9, the J call TRBJ2-1; D gene uncertain. CDR1 SGDLS and CDR2 YYNGEE come from the germline V gene. The V gene lost 8 bases and the J gene lost 8 bases, with 11 bases spanning the gap. The CDR3 sequence is 11 residues long. CDR3 nucleotides: TGTGCCAGGCAGCCGAGGTATGAGCAGTTCTTC. Protein sequence: CARQPRYEQFF.